Below, 27 T cell receptor beta chains from the same sample are listed, as sequenced in a study of shared clonotypes between healthy human individuals. Some clones are missing from TCRdb's copy, which holds only in-frame ones; the method was immunoSEQ multiplex PCR. The data contain some 2.4 million clones, 80% to 95% of them singletons. Input material: naive CD4+ T cells from PBMCs. As to subset: CD45RA+ positively selected. These receptors all stem from a man in his late teens or twenties in good health. Some clones in this sample may be carry-over from other donors' samples.

Points on this clone: The sample contains more than one DNA sequence encoding this CDR3. The chain employs TRBV5-1 and TRBJ1-2; a possible D gene is TRBD1 (6 bases). The length of the CDR3 is 14 residues. Germline V gives CDR1 SGHRS, CDR2 YFSETQ. V shed 0 bases and J shed 0 bases, with 6 bases lying between them. CDR3 sequence: CASSLDRANYGYTF. Written as DNA, the CDR3 is TGCGCCAGCAGCTTGGACAGGGCTAACTATGGCTACACCTTC.

The chain uses TRBV5-6 and TRBJ2-2; perhaps TRBD1 as D (5 bases). The CDR3 extends over 15 amino acids. V was cut by 3 bases and J by 1 base, with 10 bases left in between. Per the germline V gene, CDR1 is SGHDT and CDR2 is YYEEEE. CDR3: CASSWVGQNTGELFF. CDR3 DNA: TGTGCCAGCAGCTGGGTTGGACAGAACACCGGGGAGCTGTTTTTT. The entire variable domain, with the rest obtained from reference TRBV5-6 and TRBJ2-2, is as follows: DAGVTQSPTHLIKTRGQQVTLRCSPKSGHDTVSWYQQALGQGPQFIFQYYEEEERQRGNFPDRFSGHQFPNYSSELNVNALLLGDSALYLCASSWVGQNTGELFFGEGSRLTVL.

This chain uses TRBV7-9 with TRBJ2-1, with TRBD2 as a possible D gene (5 bases). This CDR3 comprises 11 residues. Germline V lookup: CDR1 SEHNR, CDR2 FQNEAQ (reference sequence). The V end lost 5 bases, the J end lost 10 bases, and 9 bases lay between the germline ends. The DNA of the CDR3 is TGTGCCAGCAGCAACCCGGGAGAGCAGTTCTTC. It translates to CASSNPGEQFF.

CDR3 DNA sequence: TGTGCCAGCAGTCTGGACAGGGGTTCCTACGAGCAGTACTTC. Its protein is CASSLDRGSYEQYF. The gene calls are TRBV2 and TRBJ2-7; 9 bases agree with TRBD1. The CDR3 runs 14 residues. V lost 5 bases and J lost 1; bases outside the gene matches: 3. CDR1 and CDR2 (germline): SNHLY, FYNNEI.

The V call is TRBV27, the J call TRBJ1-1; the D gene is possibly TRBD1 (5 bases). This CDR3 is built from 14 residues. The germline CDR1 and CDR2 sequences are MNHEY and SMNVEV (reference sequence). Trimming left V 3 bases short and J 5 bases short, with 13 bases between. The CDR3 DNA reads TGTGCCAGCAGTTTTTTAACGGAGGGGACTGAAGCTTTCTTT. The encoded protein is CASSFLTEGTEAFF.

The chain employs TRBV2 and TRBJ2-5; 7 positions match TRBD2. The ends lost 1 base at V and 2 bases at J; junction bases unmatched: 7. The CDR3 is 16 residues long. Germline assignment: CDR1 SNHLY and CDR2 FYNNEI. CDR3 DNA: TGTGCCAGCAGTGAAGACCTAGCGGCGGGACAAGAGACCCAGTACTTC. Translation gives CASSEDLAAGQETQYF.

The rearrangement uses TRBV28 and TRBJ2-7, with D tentatively TRBD1 (6 bases). CDR3 length: 16 amino acids. CDR1 and CDR2 (germline): MDHEN, SYDVKM. Trimming removed 4 bases at V and 2 bases at J, with 18 bases between. CDR3 coding DNA: TGTGCCAGCAGTTCATTCCCCGACAGGAGAACCTACGAGCAGTACTTC. It codes for CASSSFPDRRTYEQYF. The full variable domain, in which reference TRBV28 and TRBJ2-7 provide the parts outside the CDR3, is DVKVTQSSRYLVKRTGEKVFLECVQDMDHENMFWYRQDPGLGLRLIYFSYDVKMKEKGDIPEGYSVSREKKERFSLILESASTNQTSMYLCASSSFPDRRTYEQYFGPGTRLTVT.

The chain is built from TRBV9 and TRBJ1-2; weak D call: TRBD1 (6 bases). Between the trimmed V and J ends, which lost 4 bases and 2 bases, there was a span of 12 bases. This CDR3 has 14 amino acids. The germline V gene has CDR1 SGDLS and CDR2 YYNGEE. The CDR3 DNA is TGTGCCAGCAGCCCCCAAGGGGGGAACTATGGCTACACCTTC. It translates to CASSPQGGNYGYTF. The whole variable domain, filled in from reference TRBV9 and TRBJ1-2, reads DSGVTQTPKHLITATGQRVTLRCSPRSGDLSVYWYQQSLDQGLQFLIQYYNGEERAKGNILERFSAQQFPDLHSELNLSSLELGDSALYFCASSPQGGNYGYTFGSGTRLTVV.

This clone was seen a single time. This chain uses TRBV4-3 with TRBJ2-2; a weak D match, TRBD2 (6 bases). Germline V gene lookup returns CDR1 LGHNA and CDR2 YSLEER. This CDR3 has 16 amino acids. V was trimmed by 2 bases and J by 0 bases, leaving 10 bases between them. The DNA for the CDR3 is TGCGCCAGCAGCCAATCCCCGGGGGCGAACACCGGGGAGCTGTTTTTT. Amino acid sequence: CASSQSPGANTGELFF.

The chain uses TRBV2 and TRBJ2-3; D is perhaps TRBD1 (5 bases). The V gene's germline CDR1 is SNHLY and CDR2 FYNNEI. Trimming removed 4 bases from V and 2 bases from J, with 10 bases in between. This CDR3 is 14 amino acids long. This chain's CDR3 is CASSAAGITDTQYF. The CDR3 DNA reads as TGTGCCAGCAGTGCTGCAGGGATCACAGATACGCAGTATTTT.

This chain uses TRBV2 with TRBJ2-4; TRBD1 is a possible D gene (6 bases). This CDR3 has 17 amino acids. V was pared by 3 bases and J by 9 bases, with 24 bases between. Germline V gene lookup returns CDR1 SNHLY and CDR2 FYNNEI. The CDR3 loop reads CASSDSPDRTSTGIQYF. CDR3 DNA sequence: TGTGCCAGCAGTGATTCCCCCGACAGGACCTCAACCGGCATTCAGTACTTC. Full variable domain (outside the CDR3, taken from reference TRBV2 and TRBJ2-4): EPEVTQTPSHQVTQMGQEVILRCVPISNHLYFYWYRQILGQKVEFLVSFYNNEISEKSEIFDDQFSVERPDGSNFTLKIRSTKLEDSAMYFCASSDSPDRTSTGIQYFGAGTRLSVL.

The chain joins TRBV2 to TRBJ2-7, with D hard to call. Germline V gene sequence: CDR1 SNHLY, CDR2 FYNNEI. Between the trimmed V and J ends, which lost 4 bases and 4 bases, there was a span of 20 bases. The CDR3 runs 16 residues. The DNA for the CDR3 is TGTGCCAGCAGTGGCGACGAACTCCCCCGATCTTACGAGCAGTACTTC. This encodes CASSGDELPRSYEQYF.

Here the CDR3 DNA reads TGTGCCAGCAGTTACCAGACAGGGCTCAACACCGGGGAGCTGTTTTTT. This translates into CASSYQTGLNTGELFF. The chain employs TRBV6-5 and TRBJ2-2; 7 bases fit TRBD1. In germline, CDR1 is MNHEY, CDR2 SVGAGI. The V segment lost 2 bases and the J segment 2 bases; nucleotides outside the gene matches: 5. The CDR3 runs to 16 residues.

The chain employs TRBV6-1 and TRBJ1-5, with no clear D. The ends were cut back, 4 bases at V and 4 bases at J, with 8 bases in the middle. The CDR3 length is 13 residues. CDR1 and CDR2 (germline): MNHNS, SASEGT. CDR3 DNA: TGTGCCAGCAGTGTGGCCCAAAATCAGCCCCAGCATTTT. It translates to CASSVAQNQPQHF.

In this sample, this clone turned up once. Mismatch with germline at one junction end may stem from a read error. V gene TRBV7-9 combines with J gene TRBJ2-5; D gene unclear. The DNA matches TRBJ2-7 better at its end, which makes the J call doubtful. Germline CDR1 reads SEHNR; CDR2 reads FQNEAQ (reference sequence). The CDR3 contains 14 residues. CDR3 amino acids: CASSLAFRSFEQYF. CDR3 nucleotide sequence: TGTGCCAGCAGCTTAGCTTTCAGATCCTTCGAGCAGTACTTC.

The chain recombines TRBV6-5 with TRBJ1-5; 9 bases match TRBD1. The CDR3 totals 15 residues. Germline V gene sequence: CDR1 MNHEY, CDR2 SVGAGI. The V segment lost 6 bases and the J segment 6 bases; nucleotides outside the gene matches: 9. The DNA of the CDR3 is TGTGCCAGCAGGTCCCTCGGGACAGGGTTTCAGCCCCAGCATTTT. Protein sequence: CASRSLGTGFQPQHF.

This chain connects TRBV7-8 to TRBJ1-4; a weak D match, TRBD1 (5 bases). Germline lookup yields CDR1 SGHVS and CDR2 FQNEAQ. The CDR3 is 16 amino acids. With 1 base removed from V and 2 bases from J, the gap between germline ends came to 11 bases. The CDR3 nucleotides are TGTGCCAGCAGCTTAGGTCGGTGGGGGACTAATGAAAAACTGTTTTTT. Protein sequence: CASSLGRWGTNEKLFF.

The chain carries TRBV5-1 and TRBJ2-1; 9 nucleotides match TRBD2. The CDR3 is 14 residues long. The trim removed 6 bases at V and 8 bases at J, leaving 9 bases unmatched. Per the germline V gene, CDR1 is SGHRS and CDR2 is YFSETQ. In DNA, the CDR3 is TGCGCCAGCAATGGGCGGGAGGGTTATGATGAGCAGTTCTTC. Its translation is CASNGREGYDEQFF.

The rearrangement links TRBV5-1 to TRBJ2-7, with D tentatively TRBD2 (6 bases). In germline, CDR1 is SGHRS, CDR2 YFSETQ. V was pared by 0 bases and J by 6 bases, with 13 bases between. The CDR3 covers 14 residues. CDR3 sequence reads: CASSLDGVGLEQYF. The CDR3, as DNA: TGCGCCAGCAGCTTGGATGGGGTGGGACTCGAGCAGTACTTC.

This clone was detected only once. V gene TRBV25-1 combines with J gene TRBJ2-5; tentative D call: TRBD1 (5 bases). Germline V CDR1 and CDR2: MGHDK, SYGVNS. V was cut by 1 base and J by 1 base, with 7 bases left in between. The CDR3 consists of 14 residues. The DNA of the CDR3 is TGTGCCAGCAGTGAATTCGACAGCCAAGAGACCCAGTACTTC. Protein: CASSEFDSQETQYF.

This chain connects TRBV10-3 to TRBJ1-2; D is uncertain. Trimming took 11 bases from V and 7 from J, leaving 17 bases between them. This CDR3 contains 12 residues. CDR1 and CDR2 from the germline V gene are ENHRY and SYGVKD. The CDR3 region has the DNA TGTGCCTCGTCGTCAAGGAGTGGTGGCTACACCTTC. Translation: CASSSRSGGYTF.

The rearrangement uses TRBV19 and TRBJ1-2; 8 bases align to TRBD1. Per germline, CDR1 LNHDA and CDR2 SQIVND (reference sequence). Germline trimming cut 5 bases from V and 8 bases from J; bases unmatched to any gene: 7. This CDR3 spans 13 amino acids. The chain's CDR3 is CASSPQTGVGYTF. The CDR3 bases are TGTGCCAGTAGTCCTCAGACAGGGGTGGGCTACACCTTC. Combining the CDR3 with reference TRBV19 and TRBJ1-2 gives the whole variable domain DGGITQSPKYLFRKEGQNVTLSCEQNLNHDAMYWYRQDPGQGLRLIYYSQIVNDFQKGDIAEGYSVSREKKESFPLTVTSAQKNPTAFYLCASSPQTGVGYTFGSGTRLTVV.

The rearrangement links TRBV27 to TRBJ2-2; 7 bases are shared with TRBD1. The V and J ends lost 6 bases and 4 bases, in that order; junction bases with no gene match: 14. This CDR3 contains 17 residues. In germline, CDR1 is MNHEY, CDR2 SMNVEV (reference sequence). CDR3 region: CASSLYPTGTATGELFF. The CDR3 nucleotides read TGTGCCAGCAGCCTATATCCCACGGGGACAGCCACCGGGGAGCTGTTTTTT.

The chain couples TRBV6-5 to TRBJ2-2; D possibly corresponds to TRBD1 (6 bases). Trimming stripped 6 bases from V and 5 bases from J, with 13 bases between. Germline V gene sequence: CDR1 MNHEY, CDR2 SVGAGI. CDR3 size: 14 residues. CDR3 amino acids: CASRRRQGTGELFF. The DNA for the CDR3 is TGTGCCAGCAGGCGGCGCCAGGGGACCGGGGAGCTGTTTTTT.

CDR3 sequence: CASSLTRPKSYNEQFF. The CDR3 DNA sequence: TGTGCCAGCAGCCTAACCCGTCCGAAGTCCTACAATGAGCAGTTCTTC. This chain joins TRBV2 and TRBJ2-1; D is undetermined. This CDR3 comprises 16 residues. From germline, CDR1 is SNHLY and CDR2 FYNNEI. The germline V and J ends were trimmed by 6 bases and 1 base, with 16 bases remaining between them. The full variable domain, its missing parts supplied by reference TRBV2 and TRBJ2-1, is EPEVTQTPSHQVTQMGQEVILRCVPISNHLYFYWYRQILGQKVEFLVSFYNNEISEKSEIFDDQFSVERPDGSNFTLKIRSTKLEDSAMYFCASSLTRPKSYNEQFFGPGTRLTVL.

The chain recombines TRBV7-8 with TRBJ2-2; D may be TRBD2 (6 bases). The V end lost 4 bases, the J end lost 6 bases, and 15 bases lay between the germline ends. There are 15 residues in the CDR3. CDR1 SGHVS and CDR2 FQNEAQ come from the germline V gene. The CDR3 DNA reads as TGTGCCAGCAGCTGGCGACTAGTCTCTGCCGGGGAGCTGTTTTTT. Encoded protein: CASSWRLVSAGELFF.

This chain uses TRBV28 with TRBJ1-2; D is undetermined. CDR3 length equals 12 residues. Trimming removed 5 bases from V and 7 bases from J, with 11 bases in between. Per germline, CDR1 MDHEN and CDR2 SYDVKM. The CDR3 region has the DNA TGTGCCAGCAGTGAATTTAGACGTGGCTACACCTTC. It is translated as CASSEFRRGYTF.